This T cell receptor (beta chain) was documented in a study of T-cell reconstitution after alpha-beta-depleted transplantation in children. Study observations and caveats: Recipient T cells and thymic progenitors that survived were the source of the high TCRbeta diversity seen at day 60 in some patients. Alpha-beta T cells about two months after transplant reportedly derived from several hundred expanded graft clones.

In this sample, this clonotype turned up many times. Antigen: not known. Preparing the TCRbeta library involved the use of unique molecular identifiers. TCRdb re-derived calls from the PCR reads in MiXCR, one entry per CDR3 protein. The sample has hundreds of thousands of distinct CDR3 sequences, about 11% seen once. Trimming took off 6 bases at V and 1 base at J, with 10 bases between the two ends. This CDR3 has 13 amino acids. From germline, CDR1 is MNHNY and CDR2 SVGAGI (reference sequence). The receptor comes from a child aged 2 to 10 with inherited bone marrow failure, due to receive a stem cell transplant. V gene TRBV6-6 combines with J gene TRBJ2-7; weak D call: TRBD1 (6 bases). Sequenced material: PBMCs, taken before TCRalphabeta/CD19-depleted stem cell transplant. CDR3 coding DNA: TGTGCCAGCAGCCCGACAGGTTCCTACGAGCAGTACTTC. Translation: CASSPTGSYEQYF.